Following are 26 T cell receptor beta chains from one sample sequenced in a study of OX40 agonist ivuxolimab in advanced cancers. Measured with immunoSEQ multiplex PCR; TCRdb has only the in-frame clones, and not every one. The table shows tens of thousands of clones, with about 91% occurring only once. The material was CD4+ or CD8+ T cells sorted from blood, obtained in a trial of the OX40 agonist ivuxolimab. Source of these receptors: an adult with an advanced solid tumor such as melanoma, head and neck, liver or kidney cancer.

The genes are TRBV2 and TRBJ2-5; 12 nucleotides agree with TRBD2. Germline V CDR1 and CDR2: SNHLY, FYNNEI. The CDR3 extends over 16 amino acids. Losses at the gene ends were 5 bases for V and 5 bases for J; bases not matched to a gene: 9. As DNA, the CDR3 is TGTGCCAGCAGTTCGACTAGCGGGAGTGCCCGGGAGACCCAGTACTTC. Translated, it gives CASSSTSGSARETQYF.

The V call is TRBV28, the J call TRBJ2-7; D is unclear. The CDR3 is made up of 12 amino acids. Trimming pared 5 bases from V and 1 base from J, leaving 6 bases between. The germline gives CDR1 MDHEN, CDR2 SYDVKM. The CDR3 loop reads CASSPQSYEQYF. The DNA for the CDR3 is TGTGCCAGCAGTCCCCAGTCCTACGAGCAGTACTTC.

The chain links TRBV11-2 to TRBJ2-7; D call uncertain. Germline loops: CDR1 SGHAT, CDR2 FQNNGV. V was trimmed by 8 bases and J by 3 bases, leaving 11 bases between them. CDR3 length: 12 residues. CDR3 sequence: CASGSGFYEQYF. Written as DNA, the CDR3 is TGTGCCAGCGGCTCTGGATTCTACGAGCAGTACTTC.

The chain links TRBV9 to TRBJ1-2, with D perhaps TRBD1 (5 bases). CDR3 length equals 16 residues. Germline V gives CDR1 SGDLS, CDR2 YYNGEE. V lost 2 bases to trimming and J lost 5 bases, with 19 bases between them. This CDR3 is CASSVGDFGATYGYTF. CDR3 in DNA: TGTGCCAGCAGCGTGGGGGACTTTGGGGCGACGTATGGCTACACCTTC.

CDR3 in DNA: TGTGCCAGCAGTGGGGTGACAGGCCAATACAATGAGCAGTTCTTC. Protein: CASSGVTGQYNEQFF. The rearrangement links TRBV2 to TRBJ2-1, with D possibly TRBD1 on 6 matching bases. V was cut by 4 bases and J by 4 bases, with 14 bases left in between. Per the germline V gene, CDR1 is SNHLY and CDR2 is FYNNEI. This CDR3 is built from 15 residues.

The chain uses TRBV28 and TRBJ1-4, with D uncertain. CDR1 and CDR2 from the germline V gene are MDHEN and SYDVKM. The CDR3 consists of 15 residues. Trimming took 4 bases from V and 7 from J, leaving 16 bases between them. The DNA for the CDR3 is TGTGCCAGCAGTTCCCCCCTCCGGAACCTTGAAAAACTGTTTTTT. Its protein product is CASSSPLRNLEKLFF.

V usage is TRBV5-1 and J usage is TRBJ1-2, with 7 bases fitting TRBD1. Germline V lookup: CDR1 SGHRS, CDR2 YFSETQ. The ends lost 2 bases at V and 8 bases at J; junction bases unmatched: 6. The CDR3 sequence is 13 residues long. The CDR3 here is CASSLHRGQGYTF. Written as DNA, the CDR3 is TGCGCCAGCAGCTTACACAGGGGTCAAGGCTACACCTTC.

The chain couples TRBV28 to TRBJ1-6; maybe TRBD1 (5 bases). The CDR3 length is 19 residues. V shed 2 bases and J shed 11 bases, with 28 bases lying between them. CDR1 is MDHEN and CDR2 is SYDVKM in the germline V gene. The CDR3: CASSLTSLSSGRTGPPLHF. DNA for the CDR3: TGTGCCAGCAGTTTAACTTCGTTGTCGTCAGGGCGGACGGGACCACCCCTCCACTTT.

CDR3 in amino acids: CASIGQGSCEQFF. Written as DNA, the CDR3 is TGTGCCAGCATAGGACAGGGTAGTTGTGAGCAGTTCTTC. The rearrangement uses TRBV6-4 and TRBJ2-1; TRBD1 aligns across 8 bases. Germline assignment: CDR1 MRHNA and CDR2 SNTAGT. Trimming cost V 7 bases and J 9 bases; bases outside gene matches: 8. This CDR3 contains 13 residues.

The chain links TRBV7-2 to TRBJ2-2, with 13 bases lining up with TRBD2. The CDR3 is 18 amino acids. The germline V gene has CDR1 SGHTA and CDR2 FQGNSA. Trimming cost V 2 bases and J 9 bases; bases outside gene matches: 12. CDR3 protein: CASSLTARLAGGERELFF. CDR3 coding DNA: TGTGCCAGCAGCTTAACAGCCAGACTAGCGGGAGGAGAACGGGAGCTGTTTTTT.

The V gene is TRBV27, the J gene TRBJ2-7; D is unclear. The CDR3 sequence is 11 residues long. Germline lookup yields CDR1 MNHEY and CDR2 SMNVEV (reference sequence). V was shortened by 3 bases and J by 3 bases, with 3 bases between the two germline ends. CDR3 residues: CASSFFYEQYF. In DNA form, the CDR3 reads TGTGCCAGCAGTTTCTTCTACGAGCAGTACTTC.

This clone was seen a single time. This sequence joins TRBV6-6 and TRBJ1-5; possible D gene TRBD1, 6 bases. This CDR3 spans 13 amino acids. V was trimmed by 9 bases and J by 6 bases, leaving 15 bases between them. CDR1 and CDR2 (germline): MNHNY, SVGAGI (reference sequence). CDR3: CASLGRGSQPQHF. CDR3 DNA: TGTGCCAGTCTGGGCAGGGGATCTCAGCCCCAGCATTTT.

Here the CDR3 DNA reads TGTGCCAGCTCACCACCCATGACAGGGTCAAACGAGCAGTACTTC. Translating it yields CASSPPMTGSNEQYF. The chain is built from TRBV18 and TRBJ2-7; 7 bases are shared with TRBD1. The CDR3 loop spans 15 amino acids. Trimming cost V 0 bases and J 5 bases; bases outside gene matches: 7. The germline V gene encodes CDR1 KGHSH and CDR2 LQKENI.

This chain uses TRBV19 with TRBJ2-7; the D is unclear. V was trimmed by 3 bases and J by 0 bases, leaving 9 bases between them. Per germline, CDR1 LNHDA and CDR2 SQIVND (reference sequence). CDR3 length: 14 amino acids. The CDR3 DNA reads as TGTGCCAGTAGTATCAGCCTGCACTCCTACGAGCAGTACTTC. This gives the protein CASSISLHSYEQYF.

This clone showed up just once. V and J are TRBV5-1 and TRBJ2-7; D is ambiguous. V shed 5 bases and J shed 5 bases, with 8 bases lying between them. Germline CDR1 reads SGHRS; CDR2 reads YFSETQ. This CDR3 spans 11 amino acids. As DNA, the CDR3 is TGCGCCAGCAGTAAGGACCACGAGCAGTACTTC. This encodes CASSKDHEQYF. Filled out from reference TRBV5-1 and TRBJ2-7, the complete variable domain reads KAGVTQTPRYLIKTRGQQVTLSCSPISGHRSVSWYQQTPGQGLQFLFEYFSETQRNKGNFPGRFSGRQFSNSRSEMNVSTLELGDSALYLCASSKDHEQYFGPGTRLTVT.

This chain uses TRBV2 with TRBJ1-1; possibly TRBD1 for D (5 bases). V shed 3 bases and J shed 4 bases, with 15 bases lying between them. This CDR3 has 15 residues. Germline V gene lookup returns CDR1 SNHLY and CDR2 FYNNEI. As DNA, the CDR3 is TGTGCCAGCAGTGATGAGAACTCAGGGATCACTGAAGCTTTCTTT. Amino acid sequence: CASSDENSGITEAFF. The full variable domain, completed using reference TRBV2 and TRBJ1-1, is EPEVTQTPSHQVTQMGQEVILRCVPISNHLYFYWYRQILGQKVEFLVSFYNNEISEKSEIFDDQFSVERPDGSNFTLKIRSTKLEDSAMYFCASSDENSGITEAFFGQGTRLTVV.

The chain recombines TRBV9 with TRBJ2-2; TRBD2 is a possible D gene (7 bases). V was trimmed by 7 bases and J by 1 base, leaving 17 bases between them. From germline, CDR1 is SGDLS and CDR2 YYNGEE. The CDR3 extends over 16 amino acids. The CDR3 sequence is CASDGGGGLNTGELFF. Here the CDR3 DNA reads TGTGCCAGCGACGGGGGAGGGGGACTGAACACCGGGGAGCTGTTTTTT.

The chain has TRBV30 and TRBJ1-3; 7 nucleotides line up with TRBD1. V dropped 1 base and J dropped 0; count of bases not matched to a gene: 6. Germline CDR1 and CDR2: GTSNPN and SVGIG (reference sequence). The CDR3 extends over 16 amino acids. CDR3 sequence: CAWSEPQGFSGNTIYF. The CDR3 DNA reads TGTGCCTGGAGTGAACCACAGGGGTTCTCTGGAAACACCATATATTTT.

This clone has a single count. The V call is TRBV11-2, the J call TRBJ2-7, with 9 bases aligning to TRBD2. The length of the CDR3 is 14 residues. Germline V gene data show CDR1 as SGHAT and CDR2 as FQNNGV. V shed 3 bases and J 5 bases; nucleotides not matched to a gene: 5. CDR3: CASSFLGGRDEQYF. CDR3 nucleotides: TGTGCCAGCAGCTTTCTGGGCGGGAGGGACGAGCAGTACTTC. The full variable domain, completed using reference TRBV11-2 and TRBJ2-7, is EAGVAQSPRYKIIEKRQSVAFWCNPISGHATLYWYQQILGQGPKLLIQFQNNGVVDDSQLPKDRFSAERLKGVDSTLKIQPAKLEDSAVYLCASSFLGGRDEQYFGPGTRLTVT.

This clone was recorded at least ten times. The genes are TRBV6-5 and TRBJ1-5; 10 positions agree with TRBD1. The V and J ends lost 5 bases and 2 bases, in that order; junction bases with no gene match: 3. The CDR3 totals 15 residues. Germline CDR1 reads MNHEY; CDR2 reads SVGAGI. CDR3 bases: TGTGCCAGCAGTGTAGGGACAGGGGGCAATCAGCCCCAGCATTTT. Its translation: CASSVGTGGNQPQHF.

The J gene is TRBJ1-1, the V gene TRBV10-3; 9 nucleotides match TRBD1. In germline, CDR1 is ENHRY, CDR2 SYGVKD. The V gene end was trimmed by 10 bases and the J gene end by 4 bases; junction bases not matched to a gene: 13. The length of the CDR3 is 15 residues. The CDR3 protein is CATGIQGALTTEAFF. CDR3 in DNA: TGTGCCACCGGAATACAGGGGGCACTGACCACTGAAGCTTTCTTT.

The chain is built from TRBV28 and TRBJ1-2; D not resolved. Germline V gene data show CDR1 as MDHEN and CDR2 as SYDVKM. Deletions cut 5 bases from V and 4 bases from J, with 14 bases between. CDR3 size: 14 residues. CDR3 bases: TGTGCCAGCAGTGGATCTCTTAGGGCCTATGGCTACACCTTC. As protein: CASSGSLRAYGYTF.

This rearrangement joins TRBV15 to TRBJ2-2, with D hard to call. V was pared by 0 bases and J by 6 bases, with 5 bases between. CDR3 length equals 13 residues. Germline V gives CDR1 LNHNV, CDR2 YYDKDF (reference sequence). In nucleotides, the CDR3 is TGTGCCACCAGCAGAGACGACTCCGGGGAGCTGTTTTTT. Protein product: CATSRDDSGELFF.

The chain couples TRBV5-6 to TRBJ2-7; D unclear. The CDR3 contains 13 residues. Germline V gene lookup returns CDR1 SGHDT and CDR2 YYEEEE. The V end lost 4 bases, the J end lost 2 bases, and 10 bases lay between the germline ends. CDR3: CASSIATAYEQYF. CDR3 DNA: TGTGCCAGCAGCATCGCGACCGCCTACGAGCAGTACTTC. The complete variable domain, with remaining parts taken from reference TRBV5-6 and TRBJ2-7, reads DAGVTQSPTHLIKTRGQQVTLRCSPKSGHDTVSWYQQALGQGPQFIFQYYEEEERQRGNFPDRFSGHQFPNYSSELNVNALLLGDSALYLCASSIATAYEQYFGPGTRLTVT.

The genes are TRBV19 and TRBJ1-5, with 8 bases identical to TRBD1. Germline CDR1 is LNHDA and CDR2 is SQIVND (reference sequence). The CDR3 extends over 14 amino acids. The ends lost 6 bases at V and 6 bases at J; junction bases unmatched: 7. Here the CDR3 reads CASRWGTGLQPQHF. DNA of the CDR3: TGTGCCAGTAGATGGGGGACAGGTCTTCAGCCCCAGCATTTT. Looking up the rest from reference TRBV19 and TRBJ1-5 gives the full variable domain: DGGITQSPKYLFRKEGQNVTLSCEQNLNHDAMYWYRQDPGQGLRLIYYSQIVNDFQKGDIAEGYSVSREKKESFPLTVTSAQKNPTAFYLCASRWGTGLQPQHFGDGTRLSIL.

This chain joins TRBV19 and TRBJ2-2, with 8 bases aligning to TRBD2. After removal of 3 bases from V and 1 base from J, the junction contained 7 bases not matched to a gene. This CDR3 contains 17 residues. The germline V gene has CDR1 LNHDA and CDR2 SQIVND (reference sequence). The DNA of the CDR3 is TGTGCCAGTAGTATCCACCCTAGCGGGCTGAACACCGGGGAGCTGTTTTTT. Translating gives CASSIHPSGLNTGELFF.